This T cell receptor (beta chain) stems from a study of T cell responses to AZD1222 COVID-19 vaccine (dated by TCRdb to about 2021). Broadly, across the study: AZD1222 recipients with second doses at about 4 weeks or about 12 weeks were pooled, because spike-specific TCR depth and breadth did not differ between schedules. Enrollment into the trials was organized by age into subgroups of 18-55, 56-69 and 70-plus years, and those subgroups contained roughly 140, 27 and 60 TCR-sequenced participants, respectively. TCR sequencing was performed for 230 to 250 trial participants, of whom some 200 were given two doses of AZD1222 and around 25 were given two doses of MenACWY control vaccine. General findings and caveats noted by the study authors: In the small 56-69-year group, the increase in depth fell short of significance, most likely because of low power. Conclusions about previously exposed vaccinees are limited, since just 6 or 7 AZD1222 recipients were seropositive for SARS-CoV-2 at baseline. Participants were mostly white British and included more females than males, and it was suggested by the authors that clonal diversity may have been underestimated. The whole spike protein was spanned by vaccine-associated CD4 TCRs, and dominant responses were seen in regions 160-218 and 743-854. Epitopes outside the regions mutated in the B.1.351 and B.1.1.7 variants were reportedly recognized by nearly half of the unique spike-specific TCRs. Because no samples from the day 14 peak response were available, repertoires could be characterized only after the peak T cell response. After two AZD1222 doses, both the breadth and the depth of spike-specific TCRs were significantly higher than at day 0 and than in MenACWY recipients.

The CDR3 regions of human TCRbeta chains were analyzed by immunosequencing. Concerning the study's data processing: Repertoire TCRs were matched against a reference library of SARS-CoV-2-specific TCRs generated with the MIRA antigen-specificity platform. Breadth was defined as the fraction of unique TCRs that were SARS-CoV-2-associated, and depth was defined as the fraction of total T cells that were SARS-CoV-2-associated. Using the MIRA data, each spike-specific TCR was mapped to the spike region that the TCR reacts to and placed in a CD4 or CD8 class. Log10-transformed breadth and depth values were compared by one-way ANOVA with Sidak's multiple comparisons tests. TCRdb retrieved this table from immuneACCESS and kept in-frame rearrangements only. Not all clones are present; in checked studies, unresolved V genes account for under half, and no reason is known for the remainder. Clone size and the V and J calls come from that table; the DNA yielded D and trimming. Across this sample there are roughly 76,000 clones, with roughly 90% seen only once. The ten largest make up over 2% of the sample.

Measured from the cysteine to the phenylalanine, the CDR3 is 11 residues long. Here the CDR3 DNA is all that survives: 33 bases in frame from base 1. V loses 5 bases of germline sequence and J loses 6 bases, and the interval between the two ends is 8 bases. CDR1 and CDR2, per the germline V gene (reference sequence), are LGHDT and YNNKEL. What this sample's time point label stands for: baseline before first vaccination. The vaccinee samples were drawn from two UK trials, COV001 and COV002, one of which was a single-blind randomized controlled phase 2/3 trial testing AZD1222 (ChAdOx1 nCoV-19) in healthy adults. Trial participant PBMC samples were collected at day 0 and day 28 after the second dose for TCRbeta chain sequencing. Turning to this clone: Its antigen is unknown. One base away there is no much larger clone; base qualities are not given.

The origin of this receptor is an adult in good health. The receptor chain draws on TRBV3-1 (or the pseudogene TRBV3-2) and TRBJ2-7; a confident D gene designation cannot be given. Sequenced material: peripheral blood, taken on day 0 of AZD1222 vaccination. CDR3 sequence: CASSTRREQYF. The nucleotides read TGTGCCAGCAGCACTCGCCGCGAGCAGTACTTC.